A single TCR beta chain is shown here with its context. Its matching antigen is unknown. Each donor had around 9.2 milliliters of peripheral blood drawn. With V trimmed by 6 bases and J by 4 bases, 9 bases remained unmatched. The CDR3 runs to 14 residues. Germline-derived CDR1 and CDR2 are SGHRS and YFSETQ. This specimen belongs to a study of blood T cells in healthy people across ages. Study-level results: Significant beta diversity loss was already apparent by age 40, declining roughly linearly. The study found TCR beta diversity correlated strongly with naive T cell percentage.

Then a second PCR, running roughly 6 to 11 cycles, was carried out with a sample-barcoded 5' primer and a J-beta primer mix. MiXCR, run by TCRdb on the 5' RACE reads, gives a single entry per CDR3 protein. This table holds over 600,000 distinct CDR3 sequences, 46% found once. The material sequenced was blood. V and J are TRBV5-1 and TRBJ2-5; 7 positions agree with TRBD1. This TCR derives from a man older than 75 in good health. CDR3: CASNPQGGPETQYF. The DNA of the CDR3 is TGCGCCAGCAACCCCCAAGGGGGCCCAGAGACCCAGTACTTC.